The rows below give T cell receptor beta chains drawn from one sample of a study of blood T cell repertoires in COVID-19. Only in-frame clones appear in the TCRdb table, and some are missing; sequencing was by immunoSEQ multiplex PCR. The sample holds roughly 53,000 clones, about 85% seen once. Specimen: peripheral blood. The receptors were gathered from a man in his fifties or sixties with acute or convalescent COVID-19. Each CDR3 is given with its conserved first and last residue.

v_call,j_call,cdr3_aa
TRBV7-9,TRBJ1-1,CASSLTGNTEAFF
TRBV6-6,TRBJ1-6,CATHDMTGKNSPLHF
TRBV7-8,TRBJ2-3,CASSNRDRGRADTQYF
TRBV19,TRBJ1-1,CASSNPGTGDLAEAFF
TRBV5-4,TRBJ1-4,CASSLGFGGPTREKLFF
TRBV3-1/TRBV3-2,TRBJ2-5,CASSPTSWETQYF
TRBV2,TRBJ1-5,CASSEEAGDQPQHF
TRBV11-3,TRBJ1-1,CASSLTLGSEAFF
TRBV5-6,TRBJ2-4,CASSVRSARGAKNIQYF
TRBV4-2,TRBJ2-7,CASSQEVGLPSEQYF
TRBV7-3,TRBJ2-1,CASSLAENNEQFF
TRBV7-3,TRBJ2-2,CASSPPGLSGELFF
TRBV5-6,TRBJ2-5,CASTSFMETQYF
TRBV10-3,TRBJ2-6,CAINPSGPSGANVLTF
TRBV6-5,TRBJ1-1,CASTSEGTEAFF
TRBV15,TRBJ2-3,CATSRVGLAVSDTQYF
TRBV5-1,TRBJ1-5,CASSAGDLNQPQHF
TRBV20-1,TRBJ2-3,CSASKTSGSTDTQYF
TRBV30,TRBJ2-7,CATGTGVGSSYEQYF
TRBV5-5,TRBJ1-5,CASSLFESNQPQHF
TRBV15,TRBJ1-2,CATSSYPKTVYGYTF
TRBV19,TRBJ2-5,CASSIDQGGGETQYF
TRBV27,TRBJ2-7,CASSPTPGDSSYEQYF
TRBV5-1,TRBJ2-3,CASSAGTSGPSTQYF
TRBV3-1/TRBV3-2,TRBJ2-7,CASSQLAWEQYF
TRBV2,TRBJ1-4,CASSARTGSEKLFF
TRBV1,TRBJ2-1,CTSSQDNRAGGPYNEQFF
TRBV12-3/TRBV12-4,TRBJ1-2,CASSPDRVYGYTF
TRBV9,TRBJ2-1,CASSVGRGSYNEQFF